This TCR beta chain is from a study of blood T cell repertoires in COVID-19. Looking at the study overall: Whether acute or convalescent, the COVID-19 samples came from the United States, Italy and Spain.

Enrollees, 18 to 89 years old, lived in about two dozen US areas. Cohorts were determined from participant-reported clinical history. Germline V gives CDR1 MNHEY, CDR2 SVGEGT. Trimming took 5 bases from V and 5 from J, leaving 16 bases between them. CDR3 length equals 15 residues. Assay used: immunoSEQ multiplex PCR; TCRdb lists only in-frame clones, some missing. The sample lists some 140,000 clones, approximately 81% occurring once. The TCR comes from a man in his forties or fifties with acute COVID-19. Sequencing was carried out using PBMCs or T cells enriched from blood (not recorded which). The V gene is TRBV6-2 or TRBV6-3, the J gene TRBJ2-1; the D gene is possibly TRBD1 (5 bases). CDR3 loop: CASSTTGSGHNEQFF. DNA for the CDR3: TGTGCCAGCAGTACAACAGGCTCCGGTCACAATGAGCAGTTCTTC.